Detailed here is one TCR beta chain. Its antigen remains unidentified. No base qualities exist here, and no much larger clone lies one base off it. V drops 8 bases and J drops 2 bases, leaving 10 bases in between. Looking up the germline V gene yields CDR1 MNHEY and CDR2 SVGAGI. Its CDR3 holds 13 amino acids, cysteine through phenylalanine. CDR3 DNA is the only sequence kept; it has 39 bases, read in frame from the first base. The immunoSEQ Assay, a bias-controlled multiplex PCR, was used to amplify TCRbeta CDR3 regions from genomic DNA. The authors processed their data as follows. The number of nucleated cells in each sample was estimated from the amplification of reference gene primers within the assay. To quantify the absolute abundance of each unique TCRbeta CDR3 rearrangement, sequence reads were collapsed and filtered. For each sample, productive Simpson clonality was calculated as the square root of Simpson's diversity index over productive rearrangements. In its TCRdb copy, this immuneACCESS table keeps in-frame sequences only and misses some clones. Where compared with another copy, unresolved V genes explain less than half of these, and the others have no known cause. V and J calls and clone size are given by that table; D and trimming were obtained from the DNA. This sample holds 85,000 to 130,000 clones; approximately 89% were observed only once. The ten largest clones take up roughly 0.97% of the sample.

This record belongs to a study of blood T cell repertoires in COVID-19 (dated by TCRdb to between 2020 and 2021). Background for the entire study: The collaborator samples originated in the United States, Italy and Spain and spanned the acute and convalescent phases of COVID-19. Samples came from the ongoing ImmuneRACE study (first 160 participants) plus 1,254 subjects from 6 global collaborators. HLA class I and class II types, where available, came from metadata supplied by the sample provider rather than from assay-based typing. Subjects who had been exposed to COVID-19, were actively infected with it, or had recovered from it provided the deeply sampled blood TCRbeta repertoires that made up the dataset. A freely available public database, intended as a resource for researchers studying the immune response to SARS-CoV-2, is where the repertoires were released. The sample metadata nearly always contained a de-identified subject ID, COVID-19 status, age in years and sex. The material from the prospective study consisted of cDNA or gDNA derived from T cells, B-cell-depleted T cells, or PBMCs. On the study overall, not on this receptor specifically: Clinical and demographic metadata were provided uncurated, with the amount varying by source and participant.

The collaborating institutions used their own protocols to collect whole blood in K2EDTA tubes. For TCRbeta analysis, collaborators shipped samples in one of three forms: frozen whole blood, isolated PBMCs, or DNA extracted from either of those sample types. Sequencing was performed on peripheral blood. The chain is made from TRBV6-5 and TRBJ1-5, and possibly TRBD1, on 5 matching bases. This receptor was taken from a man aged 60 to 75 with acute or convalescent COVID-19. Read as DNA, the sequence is TGTGCCAGCGGGGGAGGGGGCAATCAGCCCCAGCATTTT. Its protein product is CASGGGGNQPQHF.